Listed below are T cell receptor beta chains from one sample, sequenced in a study of T-cell memory formation after mild COVID-19. Each CDR3 protein gets one entry after TCRdb re-called the 5' RACE reads with MiXCR. The sample lists about 350,000 distinct CDR3 sequences, approximately 29% occurring once. The sequencing sample was made of PBMCs or a T cell subset sorted from them (not recorded which). These receptors were collected from an adult woman who had mild COVID-19 (a few samples of this study predate the infection). Cell type and time point are not known. Both conserved end residues are part of each CDR3. D genes are given only for firm matches.

j_call | cdr3_length | v_call | d_call | cdr3_aa
TRBJ2-5 | 12 | TRBV5-1 | - | CASSPEAETQYF
TRBJ2-3 | 17 | TRBV11-1 | - | CASSLGVNPGSTDTQYF
TRBJ2-1 | 11 | TRBV20-1 | - | CSAESEFGEFF
TRBJ2-7 | 13 | TRBV6-6 | - | CASSPTEVYEQYF
TRBJ1-1 | 15 | TRBV3-1 | - | CASSHPVGGNTEAFF
TRBJ2-3 | 12 | TRBV24-1 | - | CATSETRLAQYF
TRBJ1-1 | 13 | TRBV6-2/TRBV6-3 | - | CASKGELPPEAFF
TRBJ2-2 | 13 | TRBV5-1 | - | CASWTGNTGELFF
TRBJ2-2 | 16 | TRBV7-6 | - | CASSSLGGSTTGELFF
TRBJ1-1 | 14 | TRBV12-3/TRBV12-4 | - | CASSPGGLGTEAFF
TRBJ2-1 | 15 | TRBV25-1 | - | CASSDRDGLGNEQFF
TRBJ2-3 | 15 | TRBV20-1 | - | CSARDYGGNTDTQYF
TRBJ2-1 | 15 | TRBV19 | TRBD2 | CASSTTSGRANEQFF
TRBJ2-2 | 15 | TRBV12-3/TRBV12-4 | TRBD2 | CASSLASGGTGELFF
TRBJ2-1 | 16 | TRBV27 | TRBD2 | CASSSGTSGSNNEQFF
TRBJ2-5 | 11 | TRBV29-1 | - | CSSSGEETQYF
TRBJ2-1 | 19 | TRBV11-2 | TRBD2 | CASSLAGTSGASSYNEQFF
TRBJ1-1 | 14 | TRBV5-6 | - | CASSLGQESTEAFF
TRBJ2-7 | 14 | TRBV14 | - | CASSHSGGYYEQYF
TRBJ2-1 | 16 | TRBV7-2 | TRBD2 | CASRSGRLAGHNEQFF
TRBJ1-1 | 14 | TRBV4-1 | - | CASRGPLKGTEAFF
TRBJ2-5 | 14 | TRBV5-6 | - | CASSALLYQETQYF
TRBJ2-1 | 16 | TRBV9 | TRBD2 | CASSVGASGSFNEQFF
TRBJ2-1 | 13 | TRBV20-1 | - | CSARDQEGWEQFF
TRBJ1-5 | 15 | TRBV12-3/TRBV12-4 | - | CASSRGGYSNQPQHF
TRBJ2-5 | 13 | TRBV5-1 | - | CASSGQSEETQYF
TRBJ2-7 | 14 | TRBV13 | - | CASSTTGRVYEQYF
TRBJ2-1 | 17 | TRBV12-3/TRBV12-4 | - | CASNRLTRGIAYNEQFF
TRBJ1-1 | 17 | TRBV18 | - | CASSPAQNMVTNTEAFF
TRBJ2-2 | 20 | TRBV6-2/TRBV6-3 | TRBD2 | CASSYYGLAGGPRVTGELFF
TRBJ2-2 | 15 | TRBV30 | - | CAWSLHTANTGELFF
TRBJ1-1 | 13 | TRBV7-7 | - | CASSLRGEDLAFF
TRBJ2-4 | 13 | TRBV12-3/TRBV12-4 | TRBD1 | CASTLGGDGIQYF
TRBJ2-3 | 15 | TRBV20-1 | TRBD2 | CSAREGGLAADTQYF
TRBJ2-5 | 19 | TRBV12-3/TRBV12-4 | - | CASSSPLVPGKLTGETQYF
TRBJ2-5 | 15 | TRBV5-6 | TRBD2 | CASSPTSGGQETQYF
TRBJ2-5 | 15 | TRBV7-2 | TRBD2 | CASSLGRGETETQYF
TRBJ2-7 | 12 | TRBV5-6 | - | CASSDQAYEQYF
TRBJ2-1 | 13 | TRBV29-1 | - | CSVEDPWLEEQFF
TRBJ2-2 | 14 | TRBV10-3 | - | CAISEGGLAGELFF
TRBJ2-1 | 12 | TRBV9 | - | CASSVVRNEQFF
TRBJ2-5 | 15 | TRBV7-8 | TRBD1 | CASSSGQGAWETQYF
TRBJ2-5 | 12 | TRBV24-1 | - | CATTDGQETQYF
TRBJ2-1 | 14 | TRBV4-2 | - | CASSIAVRGNEQFF
TRBJ2-4 | 14 | TRBV6-5 | - | CASSLGQSRGVLYF
TRBJ2-5 | 15 | TRBV5-1 | TRBD2 | CASSLPGGAGETQYF
TRBJ2-2 | 16 | TRBV7-8 | TRBD1 | CASSLTGTENTGELFF
TRBJ2-3 | 15 | TRBV12-3/TRBV12-4 | TRBD1 | CASEPGQGRLDTQYF
TRBJ2-1 | 14 | TRBV7-9 | - | CASSLATGPAGEFF
TRBJ1-3 | 16 | TRBV2 | TRBD1 | CASNVGQAFTGNTIYF